These 17 T cell receptor beta chains were all obtained from the same sample, sequenced in a study of blood T cell repertoires in COVID-19. Clones were sequenced by immunoSEQ multiplex PCR, and TCRdb holds only the in-frame ones, with some missing. There are some 1,400 clones in the sample; approximately 94% occur only once, and 2% to 2.5% lies in the top ten. The material sequenced was peripheral blood. The receptors come from a human donor in a cohort sampled during active COVID-19.

The chain employs TRBV21-1 and TRBJ1-2. TRBV21-1 is shown as a pseudogene. This CDR3 region has 14 residues. CDR3 in DNA: TGTGCCAGGCCGCCGGGACTGAAGAACTATGGCTACACCTTC. Translating gives CARPPGLKNYGYTF.

This chain links TRBV5-1 with TRBJ2-7; 8 nucleotides line up with TRBD1. Germline values: CDR1 SGHRS, CDR2 YFSETQ. The CDR3 length is 15 residues. V lost 6 bases and J lost 0; bases outside the gene matches: 8. The CDR3 region has the DNA TGCGCCAGCAACTGGGGGACAGGAGACTCCTACGAGCAGTACTTC. Translation: CASNWGTGDSYEQYF.

This clone has just one count. The rearrangement joins TRBV4-3 to TRBJ1-4; D perhaps matches TRBD1 (5 bases). The CDR3 has 15 residues. Per the germline V gene, CDR1 is LGHNA and CDR2 is YSLEER. V gave up 4 bases and J gave up 4 bases, with 13 bases separating them. The CDR3 here is CASSRGGTNNEKLFF. As DNA, the CDR3 is TGCGCCAGCAGCCGGGGCGGGACGAATAATGAAAAACTGTTTTTT.

This rearrangement joins TRBV7-6 to TRBJ2-2; TRBD1 matches at 9 bases. Germline values: CDR1 SGHVS, CDR2 FNYEAQ. Trimming removed 5 bases from V and 0 bases from J; junction bases left unmatched: 1. The CDR3 totals 15 residues. The DNA of the CDR3 is TGTGCCAGCAGCCGGACAGGGGCGAACACCGGGGAGCTGTTTTTT. The encoded protein is CASSRTGANTGELFF.

This chain joins TRBV4-3 and TRBJ2-6; perhaps TRBD1 as D (6 bases). The CDR3 sequence is 16 residues long. V was trimmed by 3 bases and J by 0 bases, leaving 9 bases between them. The germline CDR1 and CDR2 sequences are LGHNA and YSLEER. CDR3 residues: CASSHTGPSGANVLTF. CDR3 DNA sequence: TGCGCCAGCAGCCATACAGGGCCCTCTGGGGCCAACGTCCTGACTTTC.

CDR3 in amino acids: CASSVGQGYFDEQFF. The DNA for the CDR3 is TGTGCCAGCAGCGTAGGACAGGGTTATTTCGATGAGCAGTTCTTC. The genes are TRBV9 and TRBJ2-1; TRBD1 agrees at 7 bases. V was clipped by 0 bases and J by 8 bases; unmatched bases: 8. Germline V gives CDR1 SGDLS, CDR2 YYNGEE. The CDR3 sequence is 15 residues long.

The rearrangement links TRBV20-1 to TRBJ2-7; D uncertain. V dropped 8 bases and J dropped 3 bases, with 8 bases sitting between them. This CDR3 has 10 residues. Germline lookup yields CDR1 DFQATT and CDR2 SNEGSKA (reference sequence). The CDR3 here is CSIQNYEQYF. The DNA for the CDR3 is TGCAGTATTCAGAACTACGAGCAGTACTTC.

The chain links TRBV3-1 (or the pseudogene TRBV3-2) to TRBJ1-2, with 9 bases aligning to TRBD1. Looked up from germline, CDR1 is LGHDT and CDR2 is YNNKEL (reference sequence). This CDR3 has 14 residues. V shed 4 bases and J 0 bases; nucleotides not matched to a gene: 0. The CDR3 loop reads CASSRDRANYGYTF. In nucleotides, the CDR3 is TGTGCCAGCAGCCGGGACAGGGCTAACTATGGCTACACCTTC.

V gene TRBV19 combines with J gene TRBJ2-3, with D maybe TRBD2 (6 bases). Trimming removed 1 base at V and 0 bases at J, with 8 bases between. This CDR3 has 15 residues. Germline V gives CDR1 LNHDA, CDR2 SQIVND (reference sequence). The CDR3 sequence is CASSIVGTSTDTQYF. CDR3 sequence (DNA): TGTGCCAGTAGTATAGTAGGGACTAGCACAGATACGCAGTATTTT.

CDR3: CASSLRGRPITYF. CDR3 sequence (DNA): TGTGCCAGCAGTTTAAGGGGGCGCCCAATTACTTATTTT. The V and J genes are TRBV12-3 or TRBV12-4 and TRBJ1-3, with TRBD1 matching over 7 bases. Trimming cost V 2 bases and J 16 bases; bases outside gene matches: 11. The length of the CDR3 is 13 residues.

V usage is TRBV28 and J usage is TRBJ2-3; perhaps TRBD1 as D (6 bases). The V end was cut by 6 bases, the J end by 3 bases, with 16 bases between. CDR1 MDHEN and CDR2 SYDVKM come from the germline V gene. CDR3 size: 15 residues. CDR3 region: CASRTTRGRTDTQYF. The CDR3 DNA reads as TGTGCCAGCAGGACAACCAGGGGCCGAACAGATACGCAGTATTTT.

The chain uses TRBV27 and TRBJ2-1; D gene uncertain. The V end lost 1 base, the J end lost 6 bases, and 16 bases lay between the germline ends. The CDR3 is 16 amino acids. Germline loops: CDR1 MNHEY, CDR2 SMNVEV (reference sequence). The CDR3 bases are TGTGCCAGCAGTTTATATTTACGGATGGCGGTCAATGAGCAGTTCTTC. It specifies CASSLYLRMAVNEQFF.

V gene TRBV4-2 combines with J gene TRBJ2-7; possibly TRBD1 for D (6 bases). The CDR3 length is 13 residues. Germline values: CDR1 LGHNA, CDR2 YNFKEQ. V dropped 4 bases and J dropped 2 bases, with 9 bases sitting between them. CDR3 protein: CASSPQGTYEQYF. As DNA, the CDR3 is TGTGCCAGCAGCCCACAGGGAACCTACGAGCAGTACTTC.

The chain employs TRBV5-1 and TRBJ1-2, with TRBD1 identical over 8 bases. Germline CDR1 and CDR2: SGHRS and YFSETQ. With V trimmed by 4 bases and J by 7 bases, 9 bases remained unmatched. This CDR3 region has 14 residues. The CDR3 nucleotides are TGCGCCAGCAGCGAAGACAGGGGAGAACGTGGCTACACCTTC. It yields the protein CASSEDRGERGYTF.

The chain carries TRBV9 and TRBJ2-1, with 7 bases that match TRBD1. The CDR3 covers 14 residues. From germline, CDR1 is SGDLS and CDR2 YYNGEE. V shed 4 bases and J 4 bases; nucleotides not matched to a gene: 5. The CDR3 DNA sequence: TGTGCCAGCAGCCAAGGGACAGCGTACAATGAGCAGTTCTTC. Protein: CASSQGTAYNEQFF.

The rearrangement links TRBV15 to TRBJ2-4; TRBD2 is a possible D gene (5 bases). The CDR3 covers 17 residues. V dropped 3 bases and J dropped 1 base, with 16 bases sitting between them. Looked up from germline, CDR1 is LNHNV and CDR2 is YYDKDF (reference sequence). DNA for the CDR3: TGTGCCACCAGCAGTGGGCGGGCTGACTCGGCCAAAAACATTCAGTACTTC. The encoded protein is CATSSGRADSAKNIQYF.

V usage is TRBV6-5 and J usage is TRBJ2-2; 7 bases map to TRBD1. Germline CDR1 and CDR2: MNHEY and SVGAGI. The CDR3 is 13 amino acids. J gave up 4 bases and V 7 bases, and 3 bases lay outside the gene matches. DNA for the CDR3: TGTGCCAGCAACAGGGGCAGCACCGGGGAGCTGTTTTTT. This translates into CASNRGSTGELFF.